This entry describes one T cell receptor beta chain. Its antigen is as yet unknown. This sample stems from a study of OX40 agonist ivuxolimab in advanced cancers. Study-level background: Patients received ivuxolimab, an intravenous treatment, every 2 weeks at 0.01 to 10 mg/kg. Anti-PD-1, anti-PD-L1 or anti-CTLA-4 therapy given earlier was allowed, and around 40% had some.

Patients with autoimmune history or systemic immunosuppression were excluded. The ends were cut back, 4 bases at V and 1 base at J, with 4 bases in the middle. CDR1 is SGDLS, CDR2 YYNGEE, per germline. CDR3 length equals 12 residues. TCRdb's table, derived via immunoSEQ multiplex PCR, lists solely in-frame clones and lacks some. The sample includes fewer than 40,000 clones, less than 80% of them seen just once. Study findings and constraints: With doses of 0.1-3.0 mg/kg, partial responders showed among the lowest clonal expansion.

Sequenced material: CD4+ or CD8+ T cells sorted from blood, taken in a trial of the OX40 agonist ivuxolimab. The gene calls are TRBV9 and TRBJ2-3; D call uncertain. This clonotype was obtained from an adult with an advanced solid tumor such as melanoma, head and neck, liver or kidney cancer. The CDR3 bases are TGTGCCAGCAGCCCACGCACAGATACGCAGTATTTT. Protein product: CASSPRTDTQYF.